This TCR beta chain was identified in a study of identical twins. TCRdb itself ran the 5' RACE reads through MiXCR, one entry per CDR3 protein. This table holds around 690,000 distinct CDR3 sequences, 21% found once. This clonotype was seen more than once but under ten times. Its antigen is not identified. The length of the CDR3 is 12 residues. V was clipped by 4 bases and J by 10 bases, with 14 bases between them. The germline CDR1 and CDR2 sequences are DFQATT and SNEGSKA (reference sequence). Study-level findings and limits: Twin pairs' shared out-of-frame alpha sequences were enriched in low generation probability.

This sample was also put to use in a study of T cells expressing NK-cell markers. That investigation notes: Of the CD8+ T cells in about 6 donors, roughly 1.0-7.0% belonged to dominant NKG2C+ clonotypes. These same clonotypes (in a few donors) also led the CD3+CD56-NKG2C+ fraction. Expanded NKG2C+ T cell clones were not confirmed as HCMV-specific.

This receptor was taken from a woman between 18 and 30 years old in good health. The chain carries TRBV20-1 and TRBJ2-1; D unclear. Sequencing used PBMCs. CDR3 sequence: CSATLTPGEQFF. In DNA form, the CDR3 reads TGCAGTGCTACTCTAACCCCCGGGGAGCAGTTCTTC.